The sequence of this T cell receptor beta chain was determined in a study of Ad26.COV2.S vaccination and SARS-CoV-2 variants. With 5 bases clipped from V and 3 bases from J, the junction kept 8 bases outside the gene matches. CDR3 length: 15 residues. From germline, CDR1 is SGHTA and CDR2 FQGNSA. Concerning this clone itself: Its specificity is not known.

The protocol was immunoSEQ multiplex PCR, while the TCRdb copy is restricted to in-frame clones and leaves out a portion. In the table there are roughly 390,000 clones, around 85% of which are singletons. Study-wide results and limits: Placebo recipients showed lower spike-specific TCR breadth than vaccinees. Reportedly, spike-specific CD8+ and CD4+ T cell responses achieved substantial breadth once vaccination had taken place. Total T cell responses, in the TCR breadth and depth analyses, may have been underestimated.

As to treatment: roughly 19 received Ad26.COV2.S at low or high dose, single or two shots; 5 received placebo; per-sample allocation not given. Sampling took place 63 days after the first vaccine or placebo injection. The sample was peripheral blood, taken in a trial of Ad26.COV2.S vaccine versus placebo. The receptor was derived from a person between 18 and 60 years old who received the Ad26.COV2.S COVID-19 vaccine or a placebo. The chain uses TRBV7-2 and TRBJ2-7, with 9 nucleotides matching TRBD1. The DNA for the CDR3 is TGTGCCAGCAGCAAAGGGGGGACAGGGAACTACGAGCAGTACTTC. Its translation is CASSKGGTGNYEQYF.